This TCR beta chain derives from a study of shared clonotypes between healthy human individuals. CDR3 length equals 16 residues. Germline assignment: CDR1 SGHTA and CDR2 FQGTGA. Trimming cost V 1 base and J 0 bases; bases outside gene matches: 2. Each PCR replicate run on unsorted PBMC took in roughly 0.3 ug DNA, 30,000 or so T cell genomes. This table comes from immunoSEQ multiplex PCR, and its TCRdb copy is limited to in-frame clones, with some not included. The repertoire includes about 490,000 clones, around 80% of them detected once, and over 9.5% sits in the top ten. This clone was counted a single time.

The V and J genes are TRBV7-3 and TRBJ2-3, with TRBD2 matching over 9 bases. The source material was PBMCs. This sequence was found in a woman aged 40 to 55 in good health. Some clones in this sample may be carry-over from other donors' samples. The CDR3 coding sequence is TGTGCCAGCAGCTTAAATGCGGGAGGGAGCACAGATACGCAGTATTTT. Its translation: CASSLNAGGSTDTQYF.